These 16 T cell receptor beta chains were all obtained from the same sample, sequenced in a study of T cells expressing NK-cell markers. TCRdb re-called the 5' RACE reads and gives one entry per CDR3 protein, without DNA. Its table records some 110,000 distinct CDR3 sequences. Sequenced: blood T cells: a sorted CD56 or NKG2C T cell subset, CD4+ or CD8+ T cells, or bulk PBMC T cells (not recorded which). Source of these receptors: a woman aged 18 to 75 in good health.

The V gene is TRBV20-1, the J gene TRBJ2-5; TCRdb's D gene call, TRBD1, goes unchecked for lack of DNA. Germline loops: CDR1 DFQATT, CDR2 SNEGSKA (reference sequence). This CDR3 has 13 residues. The CDR3: CSADGQGGETQYF.

The genes are TRBV20-1 and TRBJ2-4. Germline lookup yields CDR1 DFQATT and CDR2 SNEGSKA (reference sequence). The CDR3 runs 15 residues. The chain's CDR3 is CSAGPVGVAKNIQYF.

This chain connects TRBV29-1 to TRBJ2-2; TCRdb's D call of TRBD1 is untestable without DNA. Looked up from germline, CDR1 is SQVTM and CDR2 is ANQGSEA. The CDR3 contains 13 residues. The CDR3 sequence is CSVPGEYTGELFF.

This chain uses TRBV7-9 with TRBJ1-5. CDR3 length equals 14 residues. Per the germline V gene, CDR1 is SEHNR and CDR2 is FQNEAQ (reference sequence). CDR3 in amino acids: CASSFPGGTQPQHF.

The CDR3 spells CASSSDRDEVNYGNTF. The gene calls are TRBV7-9 and TRBJ1-2; TCRdb outputs TRBD1, but without DNA this stays unchecked. The CDR3 runs 16 residues. The germline V gene encodes CDR1 SEHNR and CDR2 FQNEAQ (reference sequence).

The J gene is TRBJ2-3, the V gene TRBV4-2. Germline V gives CDR1 LGHNA, CDR2 YNFKEQ. This CDR3 region has 14 residues. CDR3 protein: CASSQADGADTQYF.

The chain combines TRBV5-1 with TRBJ2-2. From germline, CDR1 is SGHRS and CDR2 YFSETQ. The CDR3 is 14 residues long. CDR3 in amino acids: CASSLVTDTGELFF.

The chain recombines TRBV10-3 with TRBJ2-7; TCRdb returns TRBD1, unconfirmable since there is no DNA. In germline, CDR1 is ENHRY, CDR2 SYGVKD. The CDR3 is made up of 13 amino acids. The chain's CDR3 is CAISRDNSYEQYF.

The chain is built from TRBV19 and TRBJ1-1. This CDR3 contains 13 residues. Per the germline V gene, CDR1 is LNHDA and CDR2 is SQIVND (reference sequence). The CDR3 protein is CASSMIGSFEAFF. The complete variable domain, with remaining parts taken from reference TRBV19 and TRBJ1-1, reads DGGITQSPKYLFRKEGQNVTLSCEQNLNHDAMYWYRQDPGQGLRLIYYSQIVNDFQKGDIAEGYSVSREKKESFPLTVTSAQKNPTAFYLCASSMIGSFEAFFGQGTRLTVV.

The J gene is TRBJ1-2, the V gene TRBV10-3. There are 15 residues in the CDR3. From germline, CDR1 is ENHRY and CDR2 SYGVKD. The CDR3 sequence is CAISESESVPYGYTF.

The chain employs TRBV3-1 and TRBJ2-2; TCRdb selects TRBD1, and the lack of DNA leaves this call unchecked. From germline, CDR1 is LGHDT and CDR2 YNNKEL (reference sequence). There are 17 residues in the CDR3. This chain's CDR3 is CASSQKVWAGHTGELFF.

The chain has TRBV6-5 and TRBJ2-3; checking the TCRdb D call of TRBD2 is not possible without DNA. The V gene's germline CDR1 is MNHEY and CDR2 SVGAGI. CDR3 length: 17 residues. CDR3 protein: CASSLSGTSRSTDTQYF.

The CDR3 spells CASSPGTFGTGELFF. This sequence joins TRBV27 and TRBJ2-2; there is no DNA to check the TCRdb D call of TRBD2. The CDR3 length is 15 residues. Germline loops: CDR1 MNHEY, CDR2 SMNVEV (reference sequence).

The chain is built from TRBV3-1 and TRBJ2-5; TCRdb reports TRBD2, a call that lacks DNA to check it against. This CDR3 is built from 17 residues. In germline, CDR1 is LGHDT, CDR2 YNNKEL (reference sequence). This chain's CDR3 is CASSQLDYLLGQETQYF.

The chain recombines TRBV7-3 with TRBJ2-2; the TRBD1 assignment by TCRdb is unverifiable without DNA. Germline V gene data show CDR1 as SGHTA and CDR2 as FQGTGA. This CDR3 spans 15 amino acids. CDR3 in amino acids: CASSQTGEFTGELFF.

This sequence joins TRBV6-4 and TRBJ2-1; TCRdb's assignment of TRBD2 cannot be checked, as there is no DNA. Germline loops: CDR1 MRHNA, CDR2 SNTAGT. The CDR3 is 18 amino acids. CDR3 region: CASSSRDRGTSKGGGQFF.